Shown below are 17 T cell receptor beta chains from a single sample sequenced in a study of post-analysis software for immune sequencing data. General study points: Controls had lower frequencies than patients of a few TRBV segments, which included TRBV5-6, TRBV5-1 and TRBV20-1.

Antigens of these TCRs are unknown. cDNA libraries for TCR beta contained unique molecular identifiers. TCRdb called the PCR reads again in MiXCR, with one record for every CDR3 protein. The sample has hundreds of thousands of distinct CDR3 sequences; around 37% are singletons. The sequenced material came from blood. The receptors originated from a girl aged 10-17 years with multiple sclerosis.

The rearrangement joins TRBV5-5 to TRBJ1-1; tentative D call: TRBD1 (5 bases). The length of the CDR3 is 13 residues. Looked up from germline, CDR1 is SGHKS and CDR2 is YYEKEE (reference sequence). V shed 0 bases and J shed 6 bases, with 9 bases lying between them. CDR3 sequence (DNA): TGTGCCAGCAGCTTGGAATGGGGCTCTGAAGCTTTCTTT. Its protein is CASSLEWGSEAFF.

This clonotype has only a few counts. The rearrangement joins TRBV3-1 to TRBJ1-1; unclear D gene. The CDR3 length is 17 residues. V dropped 0 bases and J dropped 1 base, with 15 bases sitting between them. The germline V gene encodes CDR1 LGHDT and CDR2 YNNKEL (reference sequence). CDR3 nucleotide sequence: TGTGCCAGCAGCCAAGATTGGTTCCAGCTGAAGAACACTGAAGCTTTCTTT. Residues: CASSQDWFQLKNTEAFF.

This clonotype has a handful of counts. V gene TRBV12-3 or TRBV12-4 combines with J gene TRBJ1-4, with D maybe TRBD1 (5 bases). V lost 3 bases and J 7 bases, leaving 15 bases between the germline ends. CDR3 size: 15 residues. CDR3 DNA sequence: TGTGCCAGCAGTTTTTTCCAGGGAGGGAGTGAAAAACTGTTTTTT. Translating gives CASSFFQGGSEKLFF.

The chain uses TRBV7-2 and TRBJ2-7, with 7 bases identical to TRBD2. This CDR3 has 16 amino acids. The germline gives CDR1 SGHTA, CDR2 FQGNSA. The V gene end was trimmed by 5 bases and the J gene end by 2 bases; junction bases not matched to a gene: 12. CDR3 sequence: CASSISGDPLPYEQYF. The CDR3 DNA follows: TGTGCCAGCAGCATCAGCGGGGATCCCTTACCCTACGAGCAGTACTTC.

The chain links TRBV20-1 to TRBJ2-3; 9 bases map to TRBD2. Germline-derived CDR1 and CDR2 are DFQATT and SNEGSKA (reference sequence). V lost 1 base to trimming and J lost 0 bases; unmatched junction nucleotides: 2. This CDR3 has 15 residues. The CDR3 here is CSARASGESTDTQYF. The CDR3 bases are TGCAGTGCTAGAGCTAGCGGGGAAAGCACAGATACGCAGTATTTT.

This chain joins TRBV6-6 and TRBJ2-7, with 9 bases fitting TRBD1. Trimming removed 8 bases from V and 4 bases from J; junction bases left unmatched: 6. This CDR3 region has 13 residues. Per germline, CDR1 MNHNY and CDR2 SVGAGI (reference sequence). The CDR3 DNA reads as TGTGCCAGCGGGACAGGGCTTAATTACGAGCAGTACTTC. It encodes CASGTGLNYEQYF.

Comment on this clonotype: The junction departs from germline at one end; a sequencing error may be responsible. CDR3 DNA: TGTGCCAGCAGTTCCCGACCGGGACAGGGAAGTGGTGGGGCCAACGTCCGGACTTTC. It specifies CASSSRPGQGSGGANVRTF. The gene calls are TRBV6-2 or TRBV6-3 and TRBJ2-6; 9 bases map to TRBD1. CDR1 and CDR2 (germline): MNHEY, SVGEGT. The CDR3 totals 19 residues.

This sequence joins TRBV5-1 and TRBJ2-5, with D possibly matching TRBD1 (5 bases). Germline V lookup: CDR1 SGHRS, CDR2 YFSETQ. Trimming removed 3 bases from V and 11 bases from J, with 17 bases in between. The CDR3 extends over 13 amino acids. CDR3 nucleotides: TGCGCCAGCAGCTCGACAGACAACAATGAGCAGTACTTC. It encodes CASSSTDNNEQYF.

The V call is TRBV20-1, the J call TRBJ1-1, with 9 bases lining up with TRBD1. V was clipped by 6 bases and J by 0 bases; unmatched bases: 5. The CDR3 has 14 amino acids. Germline lookup yields CDR1 DFQATT and CDR2 SNEGSKA (reference sequence). The CDR3: CSARNRGLNTEAFF. CDR3 DNA: TGCAGTGCCAGAAACAGGGGGCTGAACACTGAAGCTTTCTTT.

The rearrangement links TRBV12-3 or TRBV12-4 to TRBJ1-5, with D uncertain. This CDR3 contains 12 residues. Trimming cost V 6 bases and J 4 bases, with 7 bases left between them. The CDR3: CASRDTNQPQHF. The CDR3 DNA is TGTGCCAGCAGAGACACAAATCAGCCCCAGCATTTT.

Details on this clonotype: The germline gene is not matched at one end of the junction; a read error may be the cause. The chain recombines TRBV7-3 with TRBJ2-1; TRBD2 aligns across 8 bases. Germline V gene sequence: CDR1 SGHTA, CDR2 FQGTGA. The CDR3 length is 14 residues. CDR3 sequence (DNA): TGTGTCAGCAGCTCGGGGGGGCCCTACAATGAGCAGTTCTTC. Its protein product is CVSSSGGPYNEQFF.

This clonotype occurred once. The chain employs TRBV20-1 and TRBJ2-3; D is perhaps TRBD2 (7 bases). The germline CDR1 and CDR2 sequences are DFQATT and SNEGSKA (reference sequence). The CDR3 sequence is 13 residues long. Trimming stripped 6 bases from V and 3 bases from J, with 13 bases between. CDR3 bases: TGCAGTGCCTGGGGGGGGCCGACAGATACGCAGTATTTT. Amino acids: CSAWGGPTDTQYF.

V is TRBV29-1 and J is TRBJ2-3; no clear D. Germline V gene sequence: CDR1 SQVTM, CDR2 ANQGSEA. The CDR3 length is 10 residues. V lost 5 bases and J 8 bases, leaving 8 bases between the germline ends. The CDR3 DNA reads TGCAGCGTTATGACGGGTACGCAGTATTTT. Protein: CSVMTGTQYF.

This chain uses TRBV6-6 with TRBJ2-5; the D call may be TRBD1 or TRBD2 (5 bases each). From germline, CDR1 is MNHNY and CDR2 SVGAGI (reference sequence). The CDR3 has 12 residues. V lost 1 base and J 5 bases, leaving 5 bases between the germline ends. CDR3 coding DNA: TGTGCCAGCAGTTACTGGGGGGAGACCCAGTACTTC. Translation gives CASSYWGETQYF.

V gene TRBV5-1 combines with J gene TRBJ2-7; D may be TRBD2 (6 bases). CDR3 length: 15 residues. The V gene lost 3 bases and the J gene lost 0 bases, with 13 bases spanning the gap. Germline values: CDR1 SGHRS, CDR2 YFSETQ. CDR3 region: CASSSGLLSSYEQYF. The CDR3 region has the DNA TGCGCCAGCAGCTCGGGACTTCTGAGCTCCTACGAGCAGTACTTC. Using reference TRBV5-1 and TRBJ2-7 for the parts outside the CDR3, the full variable domain is KAGVTQTPRYLIKTRGQQVTLSCSPISGHRSVSWYQQTPGQGLQFLFEYFSETQRNKGNFPGRFSGRQFSNSRSEMNVSTLELGDSALYLCASSSGLLSSYEQYFGPGTRLTVT.

V usage is TRBV18 and J usage is TRBJ2-3; 9 nucleotides line up with TRBD1. In germline, CDR1 is KGHSH, CDR2 LQKENI. V lost 3 bases to trimming and J lost 4 bases; unmatched junction nucleotides: 2. CDR3 size: 14 residues. The CDR3 nucleotides are TGTGCCAGCTCACCGACAGGGGGATCAGATACGCAGTATTTT. Translating it yields CASSPTGGSDTQYF.

The rearrangement links TRBV7-2 to TRBJ2-7; TRBD1 might be the D (6 bases). The CDR3 contains 15 residues. The germline V gene has CDR1 SGHTA and CDR2 FQGNSA. The V and J ends lost 2 bases and 2 bases respectively, with 13 bases between them. CDR3: CASSLNGQKPYEQYF. As DNA, the CDR3 is TGTGCCAGCAGCTTAAACGGACAGAAGCCCTACGAGCAGTACTTC.